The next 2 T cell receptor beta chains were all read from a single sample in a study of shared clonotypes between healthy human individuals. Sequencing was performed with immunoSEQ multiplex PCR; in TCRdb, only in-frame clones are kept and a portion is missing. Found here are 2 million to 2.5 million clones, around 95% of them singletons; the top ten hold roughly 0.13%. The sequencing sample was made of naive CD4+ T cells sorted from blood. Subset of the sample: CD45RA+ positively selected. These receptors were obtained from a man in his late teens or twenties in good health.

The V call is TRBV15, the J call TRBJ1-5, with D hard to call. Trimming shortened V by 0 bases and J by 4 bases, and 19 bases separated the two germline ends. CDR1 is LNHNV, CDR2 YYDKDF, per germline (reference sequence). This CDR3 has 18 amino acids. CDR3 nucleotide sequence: TGTGCCACCAGCAGAGAGGGCCCCACGAGGGCGAGGAATCAGCCCCAGCATTTT. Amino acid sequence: CATSREGPTRARNQPQHF.

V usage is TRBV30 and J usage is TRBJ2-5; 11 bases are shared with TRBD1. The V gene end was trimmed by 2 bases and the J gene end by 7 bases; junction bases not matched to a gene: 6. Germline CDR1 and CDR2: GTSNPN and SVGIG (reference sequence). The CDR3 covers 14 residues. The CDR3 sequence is CAWSRDRGVATQYF. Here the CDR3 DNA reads TGTGCCTGGAGTCGGGACAGGGGGGTTGCGACCCAGTACTTC.